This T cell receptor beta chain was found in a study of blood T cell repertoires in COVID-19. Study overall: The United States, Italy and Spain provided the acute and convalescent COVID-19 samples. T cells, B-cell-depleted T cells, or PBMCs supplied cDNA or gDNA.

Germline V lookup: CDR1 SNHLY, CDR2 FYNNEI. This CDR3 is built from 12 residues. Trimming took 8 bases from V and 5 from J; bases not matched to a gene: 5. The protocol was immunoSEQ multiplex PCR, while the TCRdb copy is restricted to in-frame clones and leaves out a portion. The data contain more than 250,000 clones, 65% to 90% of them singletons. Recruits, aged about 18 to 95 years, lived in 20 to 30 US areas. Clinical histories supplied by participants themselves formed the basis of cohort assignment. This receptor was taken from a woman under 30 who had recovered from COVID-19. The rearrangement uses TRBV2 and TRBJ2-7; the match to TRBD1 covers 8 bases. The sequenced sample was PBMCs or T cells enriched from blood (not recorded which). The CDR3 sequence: CASLQGVHEQYF. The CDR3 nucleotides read TGTGCCAGCTTACAGGGGGTCCACGAGCAGTACTTC.